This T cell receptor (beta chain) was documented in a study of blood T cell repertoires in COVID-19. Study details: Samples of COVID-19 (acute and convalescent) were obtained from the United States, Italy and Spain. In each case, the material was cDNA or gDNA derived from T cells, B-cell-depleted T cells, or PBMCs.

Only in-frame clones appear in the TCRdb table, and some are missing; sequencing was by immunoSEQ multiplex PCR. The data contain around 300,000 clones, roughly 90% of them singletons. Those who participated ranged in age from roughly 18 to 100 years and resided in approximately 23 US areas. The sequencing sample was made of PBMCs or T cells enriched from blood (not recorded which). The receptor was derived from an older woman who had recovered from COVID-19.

CDR3 sequence: CASSLLSSGQETQYF. CDR3 DNA: TGTGCCAGCAGCTTATTGAGTTCGGGGCAAGAGACCCAGTACTTC. This chain links TRBV13 with TRBJ2-5, with D maybe TRBD2 (5 bases). The V gene lost 2 bases and the J gene lost 2 bases, with 12 bases spanning the gap. Germline CDR1 and CDR2: PRHDT and FYEKMQ (reference sequence). The CDR3 has 15 residues.